Included here is one T cell receptor beta chain sequence, with context. Per the original methods: Estimation of nucleated cell counts relied on the amplification of reference gene primers. Generated by immunoSEQ multiplex PCR, the TCRdb table keeps only in-frame clones and is missing some. V and J calls and clone size come straight from that table; D and trimming were deduced from the DNA. Of around 300,000 clones listed, 85% to 90% are singletons. Enrollment of patients from Seattle took place during active infection, with longitudinal follow-up. This entry is derived from a study of blood T cell repertoires in COVID-19. Across the whole study: The United States, Italy and Spain were the sources of the acute and convalescent COVID-19 samples. The analysed material was cDNA or gDNA that came from T cells, B-cell-depleted T cells, or PBMCs.

Germline assignment: CDR1 MNHEY and CDR2 SMNVEV (reference sequence). Deletions cut 5 bases from V and 0 bases from J, with 11 bases between. The CDR3 consists of 16 residues. The chain carries TRBV27 and TRBJ1-6; D call uncertain. The specimen sequenced was peripheral blood. This clonotype was sampled from a woman aged 25 to 39 with COVID-19, enrolled during active disease. The CDR3 sequence is CASSATLSSYNSPLHF. DNA for the CDR3: TGTGCCAGCAGTGCCACCCTTAGCTCCTATAATTCACCCCTCCACTTT.